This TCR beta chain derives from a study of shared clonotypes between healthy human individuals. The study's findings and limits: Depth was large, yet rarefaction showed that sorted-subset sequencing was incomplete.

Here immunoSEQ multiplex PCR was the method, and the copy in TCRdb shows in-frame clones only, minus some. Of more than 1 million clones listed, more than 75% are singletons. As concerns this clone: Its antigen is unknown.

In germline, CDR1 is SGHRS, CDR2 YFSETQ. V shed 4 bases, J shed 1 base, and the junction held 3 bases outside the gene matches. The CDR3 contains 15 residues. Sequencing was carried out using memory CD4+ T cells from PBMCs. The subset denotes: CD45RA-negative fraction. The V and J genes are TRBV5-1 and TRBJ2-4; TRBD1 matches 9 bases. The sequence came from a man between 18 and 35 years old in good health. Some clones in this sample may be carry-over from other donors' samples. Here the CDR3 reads CASSTGTGAKNIQYF. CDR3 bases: TGCGCCAGCAGCACAGGGACAGGGGCCAAAAACATTCAGTACTTC.